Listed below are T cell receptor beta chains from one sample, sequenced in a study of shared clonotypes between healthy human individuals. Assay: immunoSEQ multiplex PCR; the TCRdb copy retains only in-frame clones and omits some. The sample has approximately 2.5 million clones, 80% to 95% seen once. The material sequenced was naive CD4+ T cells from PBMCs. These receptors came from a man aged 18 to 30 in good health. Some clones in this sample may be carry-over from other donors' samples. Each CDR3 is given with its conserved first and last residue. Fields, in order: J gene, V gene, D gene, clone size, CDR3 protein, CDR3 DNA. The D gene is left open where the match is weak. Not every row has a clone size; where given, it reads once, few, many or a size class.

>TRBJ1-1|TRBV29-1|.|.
CSVGAGLGTEAFF
TGCAGCGTGGGGGCAGGACTGGGCACTGAAGCTTTCTTT
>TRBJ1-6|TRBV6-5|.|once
CASRDLEATSPLHF
TGTGCCAGCAGGGACCTGGAGGCTACCTCACCCCTCCACTTT
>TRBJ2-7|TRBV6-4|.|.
CASSRDQAGIYEQYF
TGTGCCAGCAGCCGGGACCAGGCGGGGATTTACGAGCAGTACTTC
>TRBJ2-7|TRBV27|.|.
CASSLSSQTQRGYEQYF
TGTGCCAGCAGTTTATCATCCCAAACCCAACGGGGTTACGAGCAGTACTTC
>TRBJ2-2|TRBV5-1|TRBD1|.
CASSLWQGANTGELFF
TGCGCCAGCAGCTTGTGGCAGGGGGCGAACACCGGGGAGCTGTTTTTT
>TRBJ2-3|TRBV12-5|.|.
CASESSGTDTQYF
TGTGCTAGTGAATCGTCAGGCACAGATACGCAGTATTTT
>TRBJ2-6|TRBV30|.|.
CACSGANVLTF
TGTGCCTGTTCTGGGGCCAACGTCCTGACTTTC
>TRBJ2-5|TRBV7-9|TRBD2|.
CASSPGGGTQYF
TGTGCCAGCAGCCCCGGGGGGGGGACCCAGTACTTC
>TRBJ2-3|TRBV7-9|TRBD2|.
CASSLRLLAGGPSTDTQYF
TGTGCCAGCAGCTTGAGGTTACTAGCGGGAGGGCCAAGCACAGATACGCAGTATTTT
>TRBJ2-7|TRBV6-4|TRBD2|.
CASSGVPSGRGEQYF
TGTGCCAGCAGTGGAGTTCCTAGCGGCCGGGGGGAGCAGTACTTC
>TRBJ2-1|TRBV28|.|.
CASRTRTHNEQFF
TGTGCCAGCAGGACTAGGACTCACAATGAGCAGTTCTTC
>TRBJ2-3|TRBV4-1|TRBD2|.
CASSRLAGSTDTQYF
TGCGCCAGCAGCCGACTAGCGGGATCCACAGATACGCAGTATTTT
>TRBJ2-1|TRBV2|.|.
CASSGGAGWGYNEQFF
TGTGCCAGCAGTGGAGGGGCGGGATGGGGTTACAATGAGCAGTTCTTC
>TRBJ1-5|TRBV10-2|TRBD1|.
CASIAGGGGNQPQHF
TGCGCCAGCATCGCGGGAGGGGGCGGCAATCAGCCCCAGCATTTT
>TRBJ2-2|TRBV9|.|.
CASSPRGSGVDGELFF
TGTGCCAGCAGCCCCCGAGGTAGCGGAGTCGACGGGGAGCTGTTTTTT
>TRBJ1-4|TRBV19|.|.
CASSLTGDMIRGEKLFF
TGTGCCAGTAGTCTGACAGGTGATATGATTCGGGGTGAAAAACTGTTTTTT
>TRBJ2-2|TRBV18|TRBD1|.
CASSPQVQGAAGELFF
TGTGCCAGCTCACCACAAGTACAGGGGGCGGCCGGGGAGCTGTTTTTT
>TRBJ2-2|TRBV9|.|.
CASSVELLNTGELFF
TGTGCCAGCAGCGTAGAACTACTGAACACCGGGGAGCTGTTTTTT
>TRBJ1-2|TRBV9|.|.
CASSVGPLGASGYGYTF
TGTGCCAGCAGCGTAGGTCCCCTCGGGGCCTCGGGCTATGGCTACACCTTC
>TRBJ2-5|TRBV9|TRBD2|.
CASSARRTSGQETQYF
TGTGCCAGCAGCGCCCGCCGGACTAGCGGACAAGAGACCCAGTACTTC
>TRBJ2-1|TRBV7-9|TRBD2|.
CASSPGGSNSYNEQFF
TGTGCCAGCAGCCCCGGGGGGAGTAACTCCTACAATGAGCAGTTCTTC
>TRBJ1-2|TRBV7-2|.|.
CASRTEIGNYGYTF
TGTGCCAGCAGGACAGAGATAGGAAACTATGGCTACACCTTC